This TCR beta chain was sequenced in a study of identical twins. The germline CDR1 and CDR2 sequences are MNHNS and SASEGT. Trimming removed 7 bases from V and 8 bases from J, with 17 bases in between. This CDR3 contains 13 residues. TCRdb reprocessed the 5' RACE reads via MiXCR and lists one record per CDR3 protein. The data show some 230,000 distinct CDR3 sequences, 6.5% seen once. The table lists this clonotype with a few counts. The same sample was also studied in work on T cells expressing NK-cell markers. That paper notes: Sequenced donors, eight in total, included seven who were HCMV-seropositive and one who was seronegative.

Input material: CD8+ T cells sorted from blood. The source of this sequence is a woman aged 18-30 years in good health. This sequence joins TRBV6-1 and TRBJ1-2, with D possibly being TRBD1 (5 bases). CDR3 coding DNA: TGTGCCAGCATCGAAGGGCTTTGGGACGGCTACACCTTC. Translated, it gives CASIEGLWDGYTF.